This T cell receptor beta chain was profiled in a study of patients and donors after allogeneic stem cell transplantation. Germline CDR1 SGHTA, CDR2 FQGTGA. The V segment lost 1 base and the J segment 8 bases; nucleotides outside the gene matches: 5. The CDR3 is 15 residues long. In its sample, this clonotype was seen once. TCRdb ran MiXCR on the RT-PCR reads and lists one entry per CDR3 protein. Of 410,000 or so distinct CDR3 sequences listed, under 20% were seen once; the top ten hold about 7%. This receptor was taken from a human donor who was either an allogeneic HSCT recipient or a stem cell or donor lymphocyte infusion donor (not recorded which). It is not recorded whose cells these are; they may come from a transplant donor. Sequences were obtained from blood, either unsorted or a sorted T cell fraction (not recorded which). The chain recombines TRBV7-3 with TRBJ2-1, with 10 bases lining up with TRBD2. For the CDR3, the DNA is TGTGCCAGCAGCTTAAGTCTAGCGGGGGCAGATGAGCAGTTCTTC. It codes for CASSLSLAGADEQFF.